These 20 T cell receptor beta chains were sequenced from one sample in a study of cytomegalovirus exposure and HLA in healthy donors. The PCR was carried out with 60 Vbeta primers and 13 Jbeta primers. Data came from immunoSEQ multiplex PCR; TCRdb stores just in-frame clones and leaves some out. In the table there are under 200,000 clones, about four fifths of which are singletons. Sequencing was performed on PBMCs. Receptor source: a woman under 40 in good health and CMV-seropositive.

J is TRBJ2-5 and V is TRBV2, with 10 bases fitting TRBD2. The CDR3 covers 14 residues. Germline CDR1 reads SNHLY; CDR2 reads FYNNEI. The V segment lost 7 bases and the J segment 2 bases; nucleotides outside the gene matches: 4. CDR3 DNA sequence: TGTGCCAGCAACGGACTAGCGGCACAAGAGACCCAGTACTTC. It translates to CASNGLAAQETQYF.

The chain uses TRBV6-4 and TRBJ1-6, with 10 bases fitting TRBD1. The CDR3 covers 15 residues. Germline V lookup: CDR1 MRHNA, CDR2 SNTAGT. V shed 5 bases, J shed 5 bases, and the junction held 3 bases outside the gene matches. The CDR3 coding sequence is TGTGCCAGCAGTAGGGGGACAGGGGATAATTCACCCCTCCACTTT. Amino acids: CASSRGTGDNSPLHF.

This clone was picked up a small number of times. This chain uses TRBV4-1 with TRBJ2-4; a weak D match, TRBD2 (5 bases). This CDR3 comprises 14 residues. The germline V gene has CDR1 MGHRA and CDR2 YSYEKL. Trimming pared 1 base from V and 8 bases from J, leaving 12 bases between. CDR3 DNA: TGCGCCAGCAGCCAAGTCGGCGGGCCGGACATTCAGTACTTC. Translated, it gives CASSQVGGPDIQYF.

V and J are TRBV10-1 and TRBJ2-3, with a possible D match to TRBD2 (6 bases). The CDR3 loop spans 15 amino acids. The germline V and J ends were trimmed by 6 bases and 1 base, with 14 bases remaining between them. Germline CDR1 reads WNHNN; CDR2 reads SYGVQD (reference sequence). CDR3 loop: CASRTRDLRTDTQYF. The DNA for the CDR3 is TGCGCCAGCAGAACTAGGGACTTGCGCACAGATACGCAGTATTTT.

The gene calls are TRBV19 and TRBJ2-7; TRBD1 agrees at 10 bases. Trimming removed 3 bases from V and 4 bases from J; junction bases left unmatched: 9. This CDR3 spans 16 amino acids. The germline gives CDR1 LNHDA, CDR2 SQIVND (reference sequence). The CDR3 region is CASSIISGTGEYEQYF. Written as DNA, the CDR3 is TGTGCCAGTAGTATTATCTCGGGGACAGGGGAATACGAGCAGTACTTC.

The rearrangement links TRBV28 to TRBJ2-1, with D possibly TRBD1 on 5 matching bases. Looked up from germline, CDR1 is MDHEN and CDR2 is SYDVKM. CDR3 length: 13 amino acids. Trimming cost V 6 bases and J 1 base, with 7 bases left between them. CDR3 DNA: TGTGCCAGCAGACGACAGTCCTACAATGAGCAGTTCTTC. It yields the protein CASRRQSYNEQFF.

This rearrangement joins TRBV2 to TRBJ1-2; 7 bases map to TRBD1. The length of the CDR3 is 14 residues. Trimming cost V 6 bases and J 1 base; bases outside gene matches: 5. Germline V gene data show CDR1 as SNHLY and CDR2 as FYNNEI. The CDR3 bases are TGTGCCAGCAGAACAGGGGCGAATAACTATGGCTACACCTTC. Translated: CASRTGANNYGYTF. Complete variable domain (other parts from reference TRBV2 and TRBJ1-2): EPEVTQTPSHQVTQMGQEVILRCVPISNHLYFYWYRQILGQKVEFLVSFYNNEISEKSEIFDDQFSVERPDGSNFTLKIRSTKLEDSAMYFCASRTGANNYGYTFGSGTRLTVV.

The chain joins TRBV10-3 to TRBJ2-2; D call uncertain. The CDR3 consists of 13 residues. From germline, CDR1 is ENHRY and CDR2 SYGVKD. The V end was cut by 8 bases, the J end by 1 base, with 8 bases between. The CDR3 protein is CAIGYLNTGELFF. Written as DNA, the CDR3 is TGTGCCATCGGTTACTTGAACACCGGGGAGCTGTTTTTT.

The chain uses TRBV4-1 and TRBJ1-1; D gene unclear. CDR3 length: 12 residues. Trimming pared 2 bases from V and 4 bases from J, leaving 5 bases between. Germline V CDR1 and CDR2: MGHRA, YSYEKL. In DNA, the CDR3 is TGCGCCAGCAGCCAAACGGGCACTGAAGCTTTCTTT. Translation gives CASSQTGTEAFF.

This clone was recorded a few times. The chain couples TRBV27 to TRBJ2-1; TRBD2 might be the D (5 bases). Looked up from germline, CDR1 is MNHEY and CDR2 is SMNVEV (reference sequence). This CDR3 has 15 amino acids. V was clipped by 5 bases and J by 7 bases, with 18 bases between them. The CDR3 DNA reads TGTGCCAGCAGTATACGGGGAGTTTTTGGTAATGAGCAGTTCTTC. The encoded protein is CASSIRGVFGNEQFF.

The chain is built from TRBV9 and TRBJ1-1, with 8 bases fitting TRBD1. V was clipped by 3 bases and J by 0 bases; unmatched bases: 10. Per the germline V gene, CDR1 is SGDLS and CDR2 is YYNGEE. CDR3 length: 17 residues. The DNA for the CDR3 is TGTGCCAGCAGCGGAACCTGGGGGACAGGACTGAACACTGAAGCTTTCTTT. This codes for CASSGTWGTGLNTEAFF.

This chain uses TRBV5-6 with TRBJ2-3; TRBD2 is a possible D gene (6 bases). The germline V gene has CDR1 SGHDT and CDR2 YYEEEE. V was cut by 6 bases and J by 2 bases, with 16 bases left in between. The CDR3 is 15 amino acids. The CDR3 reads CASTLGRGTTDTQYF. CDR3 nucleotide sequence: TGTGCCAGCACCCTAGGCCGGGGGACCACAGATACGCAGTATTTT. Using reference TRBV5-6 and TRBJ2-3 for the parts outside the CDR3, the full variable domain is DAGVTQSPTHLIKTRGQQVTLRCSPKSGHDTVSWYQQALGQGPQFIFQYYEEEERQRGNFPDRFSGHQFPNYSSELNVNALLLGDSALYLCASTLGRGTTDTQYFGPGTRLTVL.

The rearrangement uses TRBV6-1 and TRBJ2-1, with TRBD2 matching over 10 bases. The CDR3 spans 15 residues. Germline assignment: CDR1 MNHNS and CDR2 SASEGT. V dropped 8 bases and J dropped 4; count of bases not matched to a gene: 8. CDR3 sequence reads: CASLISGRVYNEQFF. CDR3 nucleotide sequence: TGTGCCAGCCTAATAAGCGGGAGGGTTTACAATGAGCAGTTCTTC.

The gene calls are TRBV6-6 and TRBJ1-2, with TRBD1 as a possible D gene (6 bases). Trimming stripped 6 bases from V and 7 bases from J, with 21 bases between. Germline CDR1 and CDR2: MNHNY and SVGAGI (reference sequence). This CDR3 is built from 15 residues. The CDR3 DNA reads as TGTGCCAGCAGAATAAATGACCGGGACACCTCTGGCTACACCTTC. Protein sequence: CASRINDRDTSGYTF.

J is TRBJ2-5 and V is TRBV6-5; TRBD2 might be the D (6 bases). The CDR3 runs 16 residues. The V and J ends lost 4 bases and 2 bases respectively, with 17 bases between them. Germline CDR1 is MNHEY and CDR2 is SVGAGI. The CDR3 spells CASSSPRDSGQETQYF. DNA of the CDR3: TGTGCCAGCAGTTCTCCCCGGGATAGCGGTCAAGAGACCCAGTACTTC.

The chain combines TRBV27 with TRBJ2-7; D perhaps matches TRBD1 (7 bases). This CDR3 has 16 amino acids. CDR1 and CDR2 (germline): MNHEY, SMNVEV (reference sequence). Trimming took off 6 bases at V and 2 bases at J, with 20 bases between the two ends. The CDR3 spells CASSIRRDSLAYEQYF. The CDR3 bases are TGTGCCAGCAGCATCCGGAGGGACAGCCTAGCCTACGAGCAGTACTTC.

The chain employs TRBV7-6 and TRBJ1-2; 10 positions agree with TRBD1. This CDR3 has 15 amino acids. V shed 5 bases and J 1 base; nucleotides not matched to a gene: 4. In germline, CDR1 is SGHVS, CDR2 FNYEAQ. This CDR3 is CASSPWTGGNYGYTF. The DNA for the CDR3 is TGTGCCAGCAGCCCCTGGACAGGGGGTAACTATGGCTACACCTTC.

The V gene is TRBV7-6, the J gene TRBJ1-2; D might be TRBD1 (5 bases). The germline CDR1 and CDR2 sequences are SGHVS and FNYEAQ. Trimming left V 1 base short and J 6 bases short, with 12 bases between. The CDR3 covers 14 residues. The CDR3 loop is CASSLVGGRDGYTF. The CDR3 DNA follows: TGTGCCAGCAGCTTAGTCGGGGGTAGGGATGGCTACACCTTC. The full variable domain, with the rest looked up from reference TRBV7-6 and TRBJ1-2, is GAGVSQSPRYKVTKRGQDVALRCDPISGHVSLYWYRQALGQGPEFLTYFNYEAQQDKSGLPNDRFSAERPEGSISTLTIQRTEQRDSAMYRCASSLVGGRDGYTFGSGTRLTVV.

The chain has TRBV4-3 and TRBJ2-4; TRBD2 might be the D (6 bases). CDR3 length: 15 amino acids. V was cut by 2 bases and J by 5 bases, with 13 bases left in between. Per the germline V gene, CDR1 is LGHNA and CDR2 is YSLEER. This CDR3 reads CASSQRSGGENIQYF. CDR3 DNA sequence: TGCGCCAGCAGCCAACGGTCCGGGGGTGAAAACATTCAGTACTTC.

V gene TRBV19 combines with J gene TRBJ1-5, with TRBD1 matching 7 bases. Germline V gene sequence: CDR1 LNHDA, CDR2 SQIVND (reference sequence). V dropped 3 bases and J dropped 5; count of bases not matched to a gene: 7. The CDR3 totals 15 residues. This CDR3 is CASSIDRVMHQPQHF. The CDR3, as DNA: TGTGCCAGTAGTATCGACAGGGTGATGCATCAGCCCCAGCATTTT.